This T cell receptor (beta chain) was captured in a study of T cells in Graves' hyperthyroidism and ophthalmopathy. Study-level background: Blood was drawn when the patient was first diagnosed and still untreated. Study outcomes and limitations: In simple terms, a model built on 13 V-J features told ophthalmopathy apart from stable hyperthyroidism.

For this clonotype: The target antigen is unknown. A much larger clone lies a single base off, so this may be a read error.

TCR beta CDR3 regions were amplified from RNA transcripts. During a first-round RT-PCR of the TCR CDR3, the HTBI primer set was used. TCRdb reprocessed the multiplex PCR reads with MiXCR, giving one entry per CDR3 protein. The table records around 400,000 distinct CDR3 sequences, 13% of them present only once. In germline, CDR1 is KGHSY, CDR2 FQNENV. V was pared by 4 bases and J by 6 bases, with 24 bases between. The CDR3 length is 17 residues. The TCR was taken from a woman younger than 30 with Graves' hyperthyroidism. This sequence joins TRBV16 and TRBJ1-1; D is ambiguous. Specimen: blood. CDR3 sequence: CASSPIPTSEFAAEAFF. The DNA for the CDR3 is TGTGCCAGCAGCCCTATACCGACGAGCGAGTTTGCCGCTGAAGCTTTCTTT. Based on the CDR3 plus reference TRBV16 and TRBJ1-1, the full variable domain is GEEVAQTPKHLVRGEGQKAKLYCAPIKGHSYVFWYQQVLKNEFKFLISFQNENVFDETGMPKERFSAKCLPNSPCSLEIQATKLEDSAVYFCASSPIPTSEFAAEAFFGQGTRLTVV.